The clone carrying this T cell receptor (beta chain) was detected once. What it binds is not known. The T cells that were sequenced for TCR beta were CD8+ and CD4+ cells from blood. TEMRA cells were FACS-enriched, with CD8+ and CD4+ T cells isolated negatively. An amount of RNA that ranged from roughly 0.5 to 1 ug was reverse transcribed with random hexamers. One entry per CDR3 protein results from TCRdb running MiXCR on the immunoSEQ multiplex PCR reads. The sample includes about 290,000 distinct CDR3 sequences, roughly 90% of them seen just once. Trimming shortened V by 5 bases and J by 11 bases, and 19 bases separated the two germline ends. The CDR3 is 14 residues long. Germline V gene lookup returns CDR1 MNHEY and CDR2 SMNVEV (reference sequence). This entry belongs to a study of CD8 T cells in Susac syndrome. Findings and limits, study-wide: In its TCR sequencing and HLA analysis, the study acknowledged that the number of individuals was relatively small.

Sequencing input: CD8+ T cells from PBMCs. J is TRBJ1-5 and V is TRBV27; D is unclear. The receptor comes from a human donor with multiple sclerosis. DNA of the CDR3: TGTGCCAGCAGTCCCGACTATGAGCAGGTTACCCAGCATTTT. Translating it yields CASSPDYEQVTQHF.